These 25 T cell receptor beta chains were sequenced from one sample in a study of shared clonotypes between healthy human individuals. Sequenced by immunoSEQ multiplex PCR; TCRdb stores in-frame clones only, minus some. The data hold over 950,000 clones, with roughly 80% observed a single time. The sequencing sample was made of memory CD4+ T cells from PBMCs. Subset of the sample: CD45RA-negative fraction. All receptors derive from a man younger than 35 in good health. Some clones in this sample may be carry-over from other donors' samples.

This clone was seen only once. The chain couples TRBV5-1 to TRBJ2-7, with 9 bases aligning to TRBD2. CDR1 is SGHRS, CDR2 YFSETQ, per germline. The CDR3 is 16 amino acids. J lost 2 bases, V lost 0 bases, and 6 bases had no gene match. The CDR3 sequence: CASSLGSASGTYEQYF. CDR3 DNA: TGCGCCAGCAGCTTGGGTTCGGCTAGCGGGACCTACGAGCAGTACTTC.

Note on this clone: Germline is not matched at one junction end, which may reflect a read error. The chain uses TRBV19 and TRBJ1-2; possible D gene TRBD1, 5 bases. From germline, CDR1 is LNHDA and CDR2 SQIVND (reference sequence). This CDR3 spans 15 amino acids. The CDR3 loop is CASSIVGTANYGCTF. CDR3 DNA sequence: TGTGCCAGTAGTATAGTTGGGACCGCGAACTATGGCTGCACCTTC.

This sequence joins TRBV10-2 and TRBJ1-5, with D uncertain. CDR3 length: 14 amino acids. Looked up from germline, CDR1 is WSHSY and CDR2 is SAAADI. The ends were cut back, 0 bases at V and 5 bases at J, with 8 bases in the middle. The CDR3 region has the DNA TGCGCCAGCAGTGAGTCGACACCGCATCAGCCCCAGCATTTT. This gives the protein CASSESTPHQPQHF.

The J gene is TRBJ2-1, the V gene TRBV11-1, with D perhaps given as TRBD1 or TRBD2 (6 bases each). Looked up from germline, CDR1 is SGHAT and CDR2 is FQDESV (reference sequence). CDR3 length: 15 residues. V was cut by 7 bases and J by 2 bases, with 15 bases left in between. The CDR3 nucleotides read TGTGCCAGCACGGTGGGGCGGGACACCTACAATGAGCAGTTCTTC. It specifies CASTVGRDTYNEQFF.

This rearrangement joins TRBV7-3 to TRBJ1-5; D unresolved. Germline V lookup: CDR1 SGHTA, CDR2 FQGTGA. CDR3 size: 15 residues. Trimming took off 6 bases at V and 4 bases at J, with 16 bases between the two ends. CDR3 amino acids: CASRPGGGINQPQHF. For the CDR3, the DNA is TGTGCCAGCAGACCGGGAGGAGGGATTAATCAGCCCCAGCATTTT. Based on the CDR3 plus reference TRBV7-3 and TRBJ1-5, the full variable domain is GAGVSQTPSNKVTEKGKYVELRCDPISGHTALYWYRQSLGQGPEFLIYFQGTGAADDSGLPNDRFFAVRPEGSVSTLKIQRTERGDSAVYLCASRPGGGINQPQHFGDGTRLSIL.

Here the CDR3 reads CASSLSQGDGYTF. CDR3 nucleotide sequence: TGTGCCAGCAGCTTGAGCCAGGGAGATGGCTACACCTTC. The chain couples TRBV5-6 to TRBJ1-2, with D maybe TRBD1 (5 bases). This CDR3 contains 13 residues. Trimming took off 1 base at V and 6 bases at J, with 10 bases between the two ends. In germline, CDR1 is SGHDT, CDR2 YYEEEE.

The rearrangement links TRBV11-2 to TRBJ2-1; TRBD2 aligns across 11 bases. Germline V CDR1 and CDR2: SGHAT, FQNNGV. The CDR3 is 18 residues long. The trim removed 2 bases at V and 6 bases at J, leaving 12 bases unmatched. DNA of the CDR3: TGTGCCAGCAGCTTACCAGCCCTAGCGGGAGGTACGCGCAATGAGCAGTTCTTC. Amino acids: CASSLPALAGGTRNEQFF. The full variable domain, in which reference TRBV11-2 and TRBJ2-1 provide the parts outside the CDR3, is EAGVAQSPRYKIIEKRQSVAFWCNPISGHATLYWYQQILGQGPKLLIQFQNNGVVDDSQLPKDRFSAERLKGVDSTLKIQPAKLEDSAVYLCASSLPALAGGTRNEQFFGPGTRLTVL.

In the case of this clone: This same CDR3 is encoded by further DNA sequences in the sample. The chain is built from TRBV18 and TRBJ1-1; no definite D call. V gave up 6 bases and J gave up 2 bases, with 10 bases separating them. CDR1 KGHSH and CDR2 LQKENI come from the germline V gene. There are 13 residues in the CDR3. The CDR3 DNA reads TGTGCCAGCTCGCCGACGGGAAACACTGAAGCTTTCTTT. Encoded protein: CASSPTGNTEAFF. Variable domain in full (rest from reference TRBV18 and TRBJ1-1): NAGVMQNPRHLVRRRGQEARLRCSPMKGHSHVYWYRQLPEEGLKFMVYLQKENIIDESGMPKERFSAEFPKEGPSILRIQQVVRGDSAAYFCASSPTGNTEAFFGQGTRLTVV.

There are a few counts of this clone. This chain's CDR3 is CASRPIRGSSYEQYF. Written as DNA, the CDR3 is TGTGCCAGCAGACCCATCAGGGGAAGCTCCTACGAGCAGTACTTC. V gene TRBV27 combines with J gene TRBJ2-7, with D possibly matching TRBD1 (6 bases). CDR1 MNHEY and CDR2 SMNVEV come from the germline V gene (reference sequence). V was shortened by 6 bases and J by 0 bases, with 15 bases between the two germline ends. The CDR3 runs to 15 residues.

The rearrangement links TRBV28 to TRBJ2-7, with D perhaps assigned TRBD1 or TRBD2 (7 bases each). The V and J ends lost 7 bases and 6 bases respectively, with 16 bases between them. Germline V gene lookup returns CDR1 MDHEN and CDR2 SYDVKM. This CDR3 has 13 amino acids. The CDR3 loop is CASIFDREGEQYF. In nucleotides, the CDR3 is TGTGCCAGCATTTTTGACAGGGAGGGCGAGCAGTACTTC.

This clone has only a few counts. The V call is TRBV28, the J call TRBJ1-5, with 7 bases that match TRBD1. Germline V lookup: CDR1 MDHEN, CDR2 SYDVKM. This CDR3 comprises 15 residues. With 4 bases clipped from V and 6 bases from J, the junction kept 9 bases outside the gene matches. The DNA for the CDR3 is TGTGCCAGCAGTTCCCCGGAGGGGGCAGGTCAGCCCCAGCATTTT. This sequence encodes CASSSPEGAGQPQHF.

The chain links TRBV7-9 to TRBJ1-6; 7 positions agree with TRBD1. Germline CDR1 is SEHNR and CDR2 is FQNEAQ (reference sequence). V trimming: 5 bases; J trimming: 8 bases; junction bases outside the gene matches: 6. The CDR3 loop spans 14 amino acids. In DNA, the CDR3 is TGTGCCAGCAGCCGGGGACAGCCAGATTCACCCCTCCACTTT. Amino acid sequence: CASSRGQPDSPLHF. The full variable domain, rest sourced from reference TRBV7-9 and TRBJ1-6, is DTGVSQNPRHKITKRGQNVTFRCDPISEHNRLYWYRQTLGQGPEFLTYFQNEAQLEKSRLLSDRFSAERPKGSFSTLEIQRTEQGDSAMYLCASSRGQPDSPLHFGNGTRLTVT.

This sequence joins TRBV6-6 and TRBJ1-1; 7 bases line up with TRBD1. Germline lookup yields CDR1 MNHNY and CDR2 SVGAGI (reference sequence). With 4 bases clipped from V and 1 base from J, the junction kept 3 bases outside the gene matches. The CDR3 loop spans 14 amino acids. The CDR3 DNA sequence: TGTGCCAGCAGTTCTCGGACAGGGAACACTGAAGCTTTCTTT. Encoded protein: CASSSRTGNTEAFF.

The chain is built from TRBV5-1 and TRBJ2-7; D remains ambiguous. Trimming pared 0 bases from V and 9 bases from J, leaving 10 bases between. This CDR3 is built from 12 residues. Germline lookup yields CDR1 SGHRS and CDR2 YFSETQ. The CDR3 is CASSLGQGGQYF. CDR3 in DNA: TGCGCCAGCAGCTTGGGCCAAGGCGGGCAGTACTTC. The entire variable domain, with the rest obtained from reference TRBV5-1 and TRBJ2-7, is as follows: KAGVTQTPRYLIKTRGQQVTLSCSPISGHRSVSWYQQTPGQGLQFLFEYFSETQRNKGNFPGRFSGRQFSNSRSEMNVSTLELGDSALYLCASSLGQGGQYFGPGTRLTVT.

Turning to this clone: With a much larger clone just one base away, this may be a read error. CDR3 residues: CASGTSGNTIYF. The DNA for the CDR3 is TGTGCCAGCGGGACCTCTGGAAACACCATATATTTT. J is TRBJ1-3 and V is TRBV28; D perhaps matches TRBD1 (5 bases). The CDR3 extends over 12 amino acids. Germline V gene lookup returns CDR1 MDHEN and CDR2 SYDVKM. The V end lost 8 bases, the J end lost 0 bases, and 5 bases lay between the germline ends.

DNA for the CDR3: TGTGCCAGCAGCTTAGCTAGCGGGAGGGATACGCAGTATTTT. Amino acids: CASSLASGRDTQYF. The rearrangement links TRBV7-9 to TRBJ2-3, with 10 bases that match TRBD2. J lost 6 bases, V lost 0 bases, and 0 bases had no gene match. Germline CDR1 is SEHNR and CDR2 is FQNEAQ (reference sequence). CDR3 length: 14 residues. Based on the CDR3 plus reference TRBV7-9 and TRBJ2-3, the full variable domain is DTGVSQNPRHKITKRGQNVTFRCDPISEHNRLYWYRQTLGQGPEFLTYFQNEAQLEKSRLLSDRFSAERPKGSFSTLEIQRTEQGDSAMYLCASSLASGRDTQYFGPGTRLTVL.

The chain combines TRBV11-1 with TRBJ2-2; D might be TRBD1 or TRBD2, each matching 5 bases. The CDR3 contains 15 residues. The V and J ends lost 1 base and 3 bases respectively, with 9 bases between them. CDR1 and CDR2 (germline): SGHAT, FQDESV (reference sequence). The CDR3 region is CASSLVGTHTGELFF. CDR3 bases: TGTGCCAGCAGCTTAGTTGGGACGCACACCGGGGAGCTGTTTTTT.

The chain recombines TRBV28 with TRBJ2-5; 9 positions match TRBD2. CDR3 length equals 19 residues. V lost 6 bases to trimming and J lost 5 bases; unmatched junction nucleotides: 22. Per the germline V gene, CDR1 is MDHEN and CDR2 is SYDVKM. In nucleotides, the CDR3 is TGTGCCAGCAGCCCGTTTTCTACGAACCAGCGGGAGGTACGGGAGACCCAGTACTTC. Protein: CASSPFSTNQREVRETQYF.

The sample holds one count of this clone. The V gene is TRBV7-2, the J gene TRBJ1-5; D not certain. Looked up from germline, CDR1 is SGHTA and CDR2 is FQGNSA. The CDR3 length is 14 residues. V was shortened by 0 bases and J by 4 bases, with 7 bases between the two germline ends. The CDR3: CASSLANRNQPQHF. In DNA, the CDR3 is TGTGCCAGCAGCTTAGCCAACAGAAATCAGCCCCAGCATTTT.

This chain connects TRBV5-1 to TRBJ2-3; TRBD2 is a possible D gene (6 bases). With 4 bases removed from V and 0 bases from J, the gap between germline ends came to 12 bases. The CDR3 covers 15 residues. CDR1 SGHRS and CDR2 YFSETQ come from the germline V gene. Here the CDR3 reads CASSRSGLSTDTQYF. The CDR3 coding sequence is TGCGCCAGCAGCCGATCGGGACTTAGCACAGATACGCAGTATTTT.

J is TRBJ1-4 and V is TRBV5-1; 8 nucleotides align to TRBD1. V lost 3 bases and J lost 0; bases outside the gene matches: 4. The CDR3 runs 16 residues. Germline V gives CDR1 SGHRS, CDR2 YFSETQ. In DNA form, the CDR3 reads TGCGCCAGCAGCTGGGGACAGGTGTCAACTAATGAAAAACTGTTTTTT. The encoded protein is CASSWGQVSTNEKLFF.

The genes are TRBV14 and TRBJ2-1, with D hard to call. Trimming removed 8 bases at V and 2 bases at J, with 22 bases between. Germline V gives CDR1 SGHDN, CDR2 FVKESK. This CDR3 spans 17 amino acids. CDR3 bases: TGTGCCAGCTTAGGTGGTCTTATTTTCCCGCCCTACAATGAGCAGTTCTTC. Its protein is CASLGGLIFPPYNEQFF.

The rearrangement uses TRBV2 and TRBJ2-5, with D perhaps being TRBD1 or TRBD2 (5 bases each). V was shortened by 10 bases and J by 5 bases, with 11 bases between the two germline ends. The CDR3 runs 11 residues. Germline V gene sequence: CDR1 SNHLY, CDR2 FYNNEI. The CDR3, as DNA: TGTGCCACCCAGGGCGGGGAGACCCAGTACTTC. Amino acid sequence: CATQGGETQYF.

The chain uses TRBV10-2 and TRBJ1-1, with D unresolved. Trimming took 2 bases from V and 5 from J, leaving 9 bases between them. The CDR3 runs 13 residues. The germline CDR1 and CDR2 sequences are WSHSY and SAAADI. CDR3 DNA: TGCGCCAGCAGTGAGGCCAGGAAAACTGAAGCTTTCTTT. Its translation: CASSEARKTEAFF.

V gene TRBV2 combines with J gene TRBJ2-3; D is uncertain. The CDR3 length is 15 residues. Germline V gene lookup returns CDR1 SNHLY and CDR2 FYNNEI. V was clipped by 1 base and J by 1 base, with 9 bases between them. As DNA, the CDR3 is TGTGCCAGCAGTGAAGTCCAGGTCGGCACAGATACGCAGTATTTT. As protein: CASSEVQVGTDTQYF.